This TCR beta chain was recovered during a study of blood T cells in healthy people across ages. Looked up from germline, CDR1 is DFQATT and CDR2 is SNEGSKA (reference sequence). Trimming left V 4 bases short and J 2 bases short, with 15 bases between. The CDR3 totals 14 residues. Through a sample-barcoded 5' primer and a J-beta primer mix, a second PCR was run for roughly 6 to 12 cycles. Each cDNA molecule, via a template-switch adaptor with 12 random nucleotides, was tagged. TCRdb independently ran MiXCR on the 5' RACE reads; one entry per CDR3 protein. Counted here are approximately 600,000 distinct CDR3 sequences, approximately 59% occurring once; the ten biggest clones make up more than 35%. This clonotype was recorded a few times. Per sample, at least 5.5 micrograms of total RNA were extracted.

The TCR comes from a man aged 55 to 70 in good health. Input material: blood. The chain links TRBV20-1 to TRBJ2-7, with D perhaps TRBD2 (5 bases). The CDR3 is CSATGLADAYEQYF. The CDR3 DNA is TGCAGTGCTACGGGTCTAGCCGATGCCTACGAGCAGTACTTC.